One sample yielded the 25 T cell receptor beta chains listed below, sequenced in a study of blood T cell repertoires in COVID-19. Using immunoSEQ multiplex PCR, the repertoire was profiled, and TCRdb retains in-frame clones only, with some absent. The sample has fewer than 200,000 clones; around 87% are singletons. The sample consisted of peripheral blood. The receptors here all came from a man in his forties with active or convalescent COVID-19.

Many counts were recorded for this clone. The CDR3: CASSLGEPRTQYF. The DNA for the CDR3 is TGTGCCAGCAGTTTGGGAGAACCGAGGACCCAGTACTTC. The chain has TRBV12-3 or TRBV12-4 and TRBJ2-5; the D gene is possibly TRBD2 (5 bases). The length of the CDR3 is 13 residues. With 3 bases removed from V and 7 bases from J, the gap between germline ends came to 12 bases.

The chain carries TRBV7-8 and TRBJ2-1; 8 positions match TRBD2. The CDR3 covers 13 residues. Looked up from germline, CDR1 is SGHVS and CDR2 is FQNEAQ. V lost 4 bases to trimming and J lost 8 bases; unmatched junction nucleotides: 4. The CDR3 sequence: CASSSRGAYEQFF. The CDR3, as DNA: TGTGCCAGCAGCTCGCGGGGGGCCTATGAGCAGTTCTTC.

This clone occurred a few times. The chain is built from TRBV10-1 and TRBJ2-7; 7 nucleotides match TRBD1. The CDR3 has 14 residues. V trimming: 2 bases; J trimming: 3 bases; junction bases outside the gene matches: 4. Germline assignment: CDR1 WNHNN and CDR2 SYGVQD (reference sequence). The CDR3 sequence is CASSEGPGGYEQYF. The CDR3 coding sequence is TGCGCCAGCAGTGAGGGGCCAGGGGGCTACGAGCAGTACTTC.

This clone was counted only a few times. The genes are TRBV10-2 and TRBJ1-1, with TRBD1 identical over 7 bases. Trimming removed 2 bases from V and 2 bases from J; junction bases left unmatched: 5. Germline V gene data show CDR1 as WSHSY and CDR2 as SAAADI. CDR3 length: 15 residues. The CDR3 DNA sequence: TGCGCCAGCAGTGAGGACAGGGCCCTCAACACTGAAGCTTTCTTT. This translates into CASSEDRALNTEAFF.

V gene TRBV5-1 combines with J gene TRBJ2-5; TRBD2 matches at 15 bases. V trimming: 4 bases; J trimming: 3 bases; junction bases outside the gene matches: 4. This CDR3 has 16 residues. Germline V gene data show CDR1 as SGHRS and CDR2 as YFSETQ. CDR3 sequence: CASSAGLAGGEETQYF. Here the CDR3 DNA reads TGCGCCAGCAGCGCGGGACTAGCGGGAGGAGAAGAGACCCAGTACTTC.

CDR3 DNA sequence: TGTGCCAGTAGTATAGTAGCAGTTACCCTCTCTGGGGCCAACGTCCTGACTTTC. Translated: CASSIVAVTLSGANVLTF. This chain uses TRBV19 with TRBJ2-6; D uncertain. CDR1 LNHDA and CDR2 SQIVND come from the germline V gene (reference sequence). V lost 1 base and J lost 0, with 13 bases in between. The CDR3 is 18 residues long.

V usage is TRBV4-2 and J usage is TRBJ2-1, with 7 bases that match TRBD2. The V gene end was trimmed by 0 bases and the J gene end by 6 bases; junction bases not matched to a gene: 2. The CDR3 runs to 14 residues. Per germline, CDR1 LGHNA and CDR2 YNFKEQ. In nucleotides, the CDR3 is TGTGCCAGCAGCCAAGAGGGGGGGAGCAATGAGCAGTTCTTC. As protein: CASSQEGGSNEQFF.

The chain joins TRBV11-1 to TRBJ2-3, with D tentatively TRBD1 (5 bases). Per the germline V gene, CDR1 is SGHAT and CDR2 is FQDESV (reference sequence). This CDR3 has 15 amino acids. The ends were cut back, 1 base at V and 2 bases at J, with 10 bases in the middle. The CDR3, as DNA: TGTGCCAGCAGCTTAGGGGGCAGGTCCACAGATACGCAGTATTTT. Residues: CASSLGGRSTDTQYF. Using reference TRBV11-1 and TRBJ2-3 for the parts outside the CDR3, the full variable domain is EAEVAQSPRYKITEKSQAVAFWCDPISGHATLYWYRQILGQGPELLVQFQDESVVDDSQLPKDRFSAERLKGVDSTLKIQPAELGDSAMYLCASSLGGRSTDTQYFGPGTRLTVL.

V gene TRBV5-6 combines with J gene TRBJ2-1; 8 bases agree with TRBD2. Trimming cost V 0 bases and J 14 bases; bases outside gene matches: 16. The CDR3 contains 16 residues. The germline CDR1 and CDR2 sequences are SGHDT and YYEEEE. For the CDR3, the DNA is TGTGCCAGCAGCTTGGCCCAGGGGCTAGCGGGCGCTAGGGAGTTCTTC. It codes for CASSLAQGLAGAREFF. Variable domain in full (rest from reference TRBV5-6 and TRBJ2-1): DAGVTQSPTHLIKTRGQQVTLRCSPKSGHDTVSWYQQALGQGPQFIFQYYEEEERQRGNFPDRFSGHQFPNYSSELNVNALLLGDSALYLCASSLAQGLAGAREFFGPGTRLTVL.

The chain links TRBV24-1 to TRBJ2-1; 13 nucleotides line up with TRBD2. The CDR3 loop spans 16 amino acids. Germline CDR1 and CDR2: KGHDR and SFDVKD. The trim removed 5 bases at V and 12 bases at J, leaving 12 bases unmatched. CDR3 amino acids: CATSGGRGTSGVGQFF. The CDR3 DNA reads TGTGCCACCAGTGGGGGCCGTGGGACTAGCGGGGTCGGGCAGTTCTTC.

The V gene is TRBV11-2, the J gene TRBJ2-1, with 10 bases aligning to TRBD2. Germline V gene data show CDR1 as SGHAT and CDR2 as FQNNGV. Losses at the gene ends were 1 base for V and 3 bases for J; bases not matched to a gene: 6. CDR3 length: 17 amino acids. The CDR3 sequence: CASSLVASGGFYNEQFF. DNA of the CDR3: TGTGCCAGCAGCTTAGTGGCTAGCGGGGGATTCTACAATGAGCAGTTCTTC.

The J gene is TRBJ1-1, the V gene TRBV19; 7 bases align to TRBD1. The CDR3 consists of 13 residues. The V gene's germline CDR1 is LNHDA and CDR2 SQIVND (reference sequence). V was pared by 4 bases and J by 11 bases, with 10 bases of the junction left unmatched. For the CDR3, the DNA is TGTGCCAGTAGTACCTTGGGGACAGAGAAGGCTTTCTTT. This translates into CASSTLGTEKAFF.

The J gene is TRBJ2-3, the V gene TRBV30, with D possibly matching TRBD2 (7 bases). Germline-derived CDR1 and CDR2 are GTSNPN and SVGIG (reference sequence). V was pared by 4 bases and J by 2 bases, with 16 bases between. This CDR3 is 15 amino acids long. CDR3 in amino acids: CAWTAGATNTDTQYF. Here the CDR3 DNA reads TGTGCCTGGACCGCGGGGGCTACAAACACAGATACGCAGTATTTT.

The rearrangement links TRBV19 to TRBJ1-1; tentative D call: TRBD1 (5 bases). The CDR3 has 14 amino acids. The germline gives CDR1 LNHDA, CDR2 SQIVND (reference sequence). The germline V and J ends were trimmed by 7 bases and 3 bases, with 15 bases remaining between them. CDR3 loop: CASIMRGGDTEAFF. The CDR3 DNA is TGTGCCAGTATCATGAGGGGAGGAGACACTGAAGCTTTCTTT.

This clone was found once. This chain links TRBV7-9 with TRBJ1-2, with D uncertain. Germline CDR1 is SEHNR and CDR2 is FQNEAQ (reference sequence). Trimming removed 1 base from V and 5 bases from J, with 11 bases in between. The CDR3 is 14 amino acids. The CDR3 DNA sequence: TGTGCCAGCAGCTTAGGCCGGGAGTTATATGGCTACACCTTC. Its protein product is CASSLGRELYGYTF.

This chain connects TRBV5-6 to TRBJ2-7; TRBD2 is a possible D gene (5 bases). This CDR3 comprises 12 residues. V lost 5 bases and J 7 bases, leaving 13 bases between the germline ends. Germline CDR1 reads SGHDT; CDR2 reads YYEEEE. CDR3 protein: CASSSASGEQYF. Written as DNA, the CDR3 is TGTGCCAGCAGTTCGGCGTCGGGGGAGCAGTACTTC.

The chain recombines TRBV10-3 with TRBJ2-1; D possibly corresponds to TRBD1 (5 bases). V gave up 0 bases and J gave up 4 bases, with 16 bases separating them. The CDR3 sequence is 17 residues long. Germline CDR1 and CDR2: ENHRY and SYGVKD. The CDR3 DNA reads TGTGCCATCAGTGAGTCGGTGCAGGGCACTTTATACAATGAGCAGTTCTTC. Translation: CAISESVQGTLYNEQFF.

Turning to this clone: Distinct nucleotide sequences in the sample also encode this CDR3. The rearrangement joins TRBV18 to TRBJ1-1; TRBD1 is a possible D gene (5 bases). V was clipped by 5 bases and J by 1 base, with 8 bases between them. This CDR3 contains 13 residues. The germline gives CDR1 KGHSH, CDR2 LQKENI. CDR3 coding DNA: TGTGCCAGCTCAGCTGACAGGAACACTGAAGCTTTCTTT. Translating gives CASSADRNTEAFF. Full variable domain (remainder filled in from reference TRBV18 and TRBJ1-1): NAGVMQNPRHLVRRRGQEARLRCSPMKGHSHVYWYRQLPEEGLKFMVYLQKENIIDESGMPKERFSAEFPKEGPSILRIQQVVRGDSAAYFCASSADRNTEAFFGQGTRLTVV.

The V gene is TRBV14, the J gene TRBJ1-1; a weak D match, TRBD1 (5 bases). The germline V and J ends were trimmed by 5 bases and 5 bases, with 12 bases remaining between them. Germline assignment: CDR1 SGHDN and CDR2 FVKESK. The CDR3 covers 13 residues. In DNA form, the CDR3 reads TGTGCCAGCAGCGGGACTCGTATGACTGAAGCTTTCTTT. This sequence encodes CASSGTRMTEAFF.

The chain combines TRBV6-5 with TRBJ1-3, with no clear D. The CDR3 spans 14 residues. Germline V gene data show CDR1 as MNHEY and CDR2 as SVGAGI. V dropped 6 bases and J dropped 0 bases, with 9 bases sitting between them. CDR3 in DNA: TGTGCCAGCAGATCGGACTTCTCTGGAAACACCATATATTTT. This translates into CASRSDFSGNTIYF.

V and J are TRBV4-2 and TRBJ1-1; 8 positions agree with TRBD1. The CDR3 spans 15 residues. V dropped 0 bases and J dropped 6; count of bases not matched to a gene: 6. CDR1 is LGHNA and CDR2 is YNFKEQ in the germline V gene. CDR3 amino acids: CASSQDSGQAAEAFF. For the CDR3, the DNA is TGTGCCAGCAGCCAAGATTCGGGACAGGCGGCTGAAGCTTTCTTT.

The chain joins TRBV9 to TRBJ2-5; D unclear. This CDR3 has 14 residues. The germline gives CDR1 SGDLS, CDR2 YYNGEE. V dropped 3 bases and J dropped 2 bases, with 11 bases sitting between them. In DNA, the CDR3 is TGTGCCAGCAGCGCCGGCGGCGGACAAGAGACCCAGTACTTC. Protein product: CASSAGGGQETQYF.

V and J are TRBV5-4 and TRBJ1-2, with TRBD1 matching over 8 bases. The CDR3 is made up of 15 amino acids. After removal of 0 bases from V and 4 bases from J, the junction contained 5 bases not matched to a gene. The germline CDR1 and CDR2 sequences are SGHNT and YYREEE (reference sequence). The CDR3 region has the DNA TGTGCCAGCAGCTTGGTGGGGGGGACAGGCTATGGCTACACCTTC. Translated, it gives CASSLVGGTGYGYTF.

V gene TRBV20-1 combines with J gene TRBJ1-3, with D maybe TRBD1 (5 bases). V was pared by 3 bases and J by 4 bases, with 16 bases between. The CDR3 is made up of 15 amino acids. Germline V CDR1 and CDR2: DFQATT, SNEGSKA (reference sequence). The CDR3 spells CSASGQGGTGNTIYF. The DNA of the CDR3 is TGCAGTGCTAGTGGGCAGGGCGGAACAGGAAACACCATATATTTT.

This chain links TRBV6-5 with TRBJ2-4, with 8 bases aligning to TRBD1. Unmatched junction bases numbered 5, after V lost 4 bases and J lost 6 bases. CDR1 and CDR2 (germline): MNHEY, SVGAGI. The CDR3 spans 14 residues. The CDR3 here is CASSSGGPPNIQYF. The CDR3, as DNA: TGTGCCAGCAGTTCAGGGGGCCCTCCAAACATTCAGTACTTC.